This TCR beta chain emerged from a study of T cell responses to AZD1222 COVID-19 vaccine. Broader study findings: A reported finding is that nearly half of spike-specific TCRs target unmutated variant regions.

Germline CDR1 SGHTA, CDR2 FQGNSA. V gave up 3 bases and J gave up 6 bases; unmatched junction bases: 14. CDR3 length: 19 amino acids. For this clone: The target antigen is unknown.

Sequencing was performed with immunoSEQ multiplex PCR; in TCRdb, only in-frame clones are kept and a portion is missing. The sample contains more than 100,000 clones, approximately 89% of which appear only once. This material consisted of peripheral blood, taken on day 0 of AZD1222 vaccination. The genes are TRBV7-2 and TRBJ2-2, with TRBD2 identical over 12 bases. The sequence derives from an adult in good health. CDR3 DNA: TGTGCCAGCAGCTTGCCACTGGTCGCTAGCGGGGGGGTCGCCGGGGAGCTGTTTTTT. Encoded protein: CASSLPLVASGGVAGELFF.